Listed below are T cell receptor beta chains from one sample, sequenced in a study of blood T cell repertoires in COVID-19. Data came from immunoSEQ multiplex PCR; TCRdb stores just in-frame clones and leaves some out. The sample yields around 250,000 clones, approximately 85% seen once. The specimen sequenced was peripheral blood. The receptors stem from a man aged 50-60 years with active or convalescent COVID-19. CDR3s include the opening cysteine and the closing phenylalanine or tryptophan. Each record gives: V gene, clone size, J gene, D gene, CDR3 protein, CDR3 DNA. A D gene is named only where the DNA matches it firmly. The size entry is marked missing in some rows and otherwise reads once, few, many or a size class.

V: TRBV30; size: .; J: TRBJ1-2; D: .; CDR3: CAWKPPGQPNYGYTF; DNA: TGTGCCTGGAAGCCGCCAGGACAGCCGAACTATGGCTACACCTTC
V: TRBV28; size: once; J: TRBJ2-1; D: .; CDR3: CASKPGETGLLLLALAYNEQFF; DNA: TGTGCCAGTAAACCGGGGGAAACAGGGTTATTGCTACTAGCGTTGGCCTACAATGAGCAGTTCTTC
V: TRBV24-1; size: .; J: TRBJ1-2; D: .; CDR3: CATSDLTGGYTF; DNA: TGTGCCACCAGTGATTTGACAGGGGGCTACACCTTC
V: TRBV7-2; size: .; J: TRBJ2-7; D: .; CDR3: CASSLAGVGEQYF; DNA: TGTGCCAGCAGCCTGGCAGGGGTAGGGGAGCAGTACTTC
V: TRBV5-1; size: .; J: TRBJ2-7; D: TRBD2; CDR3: CASSVGTSGSGEQYF; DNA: TGCGCCAGCAGTGTTGGCACTAGCGGGAGCGGGGAGCAGTACTTC
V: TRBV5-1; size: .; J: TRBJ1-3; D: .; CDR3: CASSLRSGEDTIYF; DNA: TGCGCCAGCAGCTTGAGGTCGGGGGAGGACACCATATATTTT
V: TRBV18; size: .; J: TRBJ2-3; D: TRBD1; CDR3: CASSEDRVSTDTQYF; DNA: TGTGCCAGCTCAGAGGACAGGGTCAGCACAGATACGCAGTATTTT
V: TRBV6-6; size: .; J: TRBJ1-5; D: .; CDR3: CASSYGRAAQNQPQHF; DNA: TGTGCCAGCAGTTACGGGAGGGCCGCCCAAAATCAGCCCCAGCATTTT
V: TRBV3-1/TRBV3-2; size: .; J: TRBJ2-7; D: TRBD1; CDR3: CASSQGTGAYEQYF; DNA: TGTGCCAGCAGCCAGGGGACAGGGGCCTACGAGCAGTACTTC
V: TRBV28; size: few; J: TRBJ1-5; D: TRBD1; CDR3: CASSPLGTGGNQPQHF; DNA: TGTGCCAGCAGCCCCCTGGGGACAGGGGGCAATCAGCCCCAGCATTTT
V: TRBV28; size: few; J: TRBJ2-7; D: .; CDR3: CASGQMDLYEQYF; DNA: TGTGCCAGCGGACAGATGGATCTCTACGAGCAGTACTTC
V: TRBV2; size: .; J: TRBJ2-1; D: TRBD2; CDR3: CASSRRGGSSYNEQFF; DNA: TGTGCCAGCAGCAGGCGGGGCGGGAGCTCCTACAATGAGCAGTTCTTC
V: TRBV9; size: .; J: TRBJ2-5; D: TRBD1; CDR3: CASSVEGYRGETQYF; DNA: TGTGCCAGCAGCGTAGAGGGGTACAGGGGGGAGACCCAGTACTTC
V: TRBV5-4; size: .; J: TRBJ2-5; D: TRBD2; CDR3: CASSSWTSRETQYF; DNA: TGTGCCAGCAGCTCGTGGACTAGCCGGGAGACCCAGTACTTC
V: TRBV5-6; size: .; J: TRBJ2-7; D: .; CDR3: CASSLAEYEQYF; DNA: TGTGCCAGCAGCTTGGCGGAGTACGAGCAGTACTTC
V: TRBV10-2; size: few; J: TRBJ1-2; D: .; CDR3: CASSVQGDYGYTF; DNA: TGCGCCAGCAGTGTACAGGGAGACTATGGCTACACCTTC
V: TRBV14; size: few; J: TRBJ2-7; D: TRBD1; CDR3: CASSQKRGPGVEQYF; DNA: TGTGCCAGCAGCCAAAAAAGGGGGCCAGGCGTCGAGCAGTACTTC
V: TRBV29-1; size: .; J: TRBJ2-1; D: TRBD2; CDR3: CSVEVRPGRGSFGNEQFF; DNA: TGCAGCGTTGAAGTACGGCCAGGCCGCGGGAGCTTCGGCAATGAGCAGTTCTTC
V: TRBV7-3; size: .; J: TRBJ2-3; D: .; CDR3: CASSLTSTGTDTQYF; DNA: TGTGCCAGCAGCTTAACTTCGACTGGCACAGATACGCAGTATTTT
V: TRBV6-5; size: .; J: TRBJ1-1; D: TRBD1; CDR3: CASRDRAMNTEAFF; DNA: TGTGCCAGCAGAGACAGGGCCATGAACACTGAAGCTTTCTTT
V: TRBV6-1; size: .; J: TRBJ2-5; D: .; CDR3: CASSEQGYETQYF; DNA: TGTGCCAGCAGTGAACAGGGTTATGAGACCCAGTACTTC
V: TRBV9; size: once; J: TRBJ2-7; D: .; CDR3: CASSVGGGSGPYEQYF; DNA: TGTGCCAGCAGCGTAGGGGGGGGCAGCGGGCCCTACGAGCAGTACTTC
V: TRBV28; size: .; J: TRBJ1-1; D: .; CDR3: CASSRGWNTEAFF; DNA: TGTGCCAGCAGTAGGGGATGGAACACTGAAGCTTTCTTT
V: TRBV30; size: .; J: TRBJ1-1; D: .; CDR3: CAWSVRTGKGFF; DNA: TGTGCCTGGAGTGTACGAACAGGGAAGGGTTTCTTT
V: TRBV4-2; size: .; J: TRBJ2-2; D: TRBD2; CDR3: CASSPLGGVGTGELFF; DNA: TGTGCCAGCAGCCCCCTCGGGGGGGTAGGCACCGGGGAGCTGTTTTTT
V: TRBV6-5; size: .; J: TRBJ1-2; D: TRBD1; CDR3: CASSYLQGTPGYTF; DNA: TGTGCCAGCAGTTATCTACAGGGGACACCAGGCTACACCTTC
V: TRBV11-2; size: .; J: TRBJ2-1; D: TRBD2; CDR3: CASSSIAGGPYNEQFF; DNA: TGTGCCAGCAGCTCTATAGCGGGAGGGCCATACAATGAGCAGTTCTTC
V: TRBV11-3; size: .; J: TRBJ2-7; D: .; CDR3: CASSLGAASSYEQYF; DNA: TGTGCCAGCAGTTTGGGAGCGGCGAGCTCCTACGAGCAGTACTTC
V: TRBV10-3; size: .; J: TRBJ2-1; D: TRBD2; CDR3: CAIRGTSGSETNEQFF; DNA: TGTGCCATCAGGGGGACTAGCGGGAGTGAAACCAATGAGCAGTTCTTC
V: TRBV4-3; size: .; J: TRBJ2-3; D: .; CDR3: CASSQGGAESTDTQYF; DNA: TGCGCCAGCAGCCAAGGCGGGGCGGAGAGCACAGATACGCAGTATTTT
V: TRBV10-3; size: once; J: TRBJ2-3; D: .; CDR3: CATGGHPDTQYF; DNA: TGTGCCACCGGGGGGCATCCAGATACGCAGTATTTT
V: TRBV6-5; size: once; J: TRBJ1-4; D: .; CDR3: CASNRQIATNEKLFF; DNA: TGTGCCAGCAATAGACAGATTGCAACTAATGAAAAACTGTTTTTT
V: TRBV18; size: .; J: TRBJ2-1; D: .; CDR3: CASSQSRESEQFF; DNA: TGTGCCAGCTCACAATCGCGGGAAAGTGAGCAGTTCTTC
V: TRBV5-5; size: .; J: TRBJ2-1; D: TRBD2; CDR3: CASSLYSGSTDEQFF; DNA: TGTGCCAGCAGCTTGTATAGCGGGAGCACCGATGAGCAGTTCTTC
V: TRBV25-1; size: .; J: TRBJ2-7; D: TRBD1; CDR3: CASSVGYGTASRSYEQYF; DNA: TGTGCCAGCAGCGTTGGGTATGGGACAGCCTCGAGGTCCTACGAGCAGTACTTC
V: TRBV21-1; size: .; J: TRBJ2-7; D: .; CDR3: CASSKGTSGSYEQYF; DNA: TGTGCCAGCAGCAAGGGGACTAGCGGGTCCTACGAGCAGTACTTC
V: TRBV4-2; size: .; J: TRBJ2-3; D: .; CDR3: CASSQGDTATDTQYF; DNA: TGTGCCAGCAGCCAAGGGGACACCGCGACAGATACGCAGTATTTT
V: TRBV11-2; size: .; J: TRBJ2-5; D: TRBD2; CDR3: CASSYISGRQETQYF; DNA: TGTGCCAGCAGTTATATAAGCGGGAGACAAGAGACCCAGTACTTC
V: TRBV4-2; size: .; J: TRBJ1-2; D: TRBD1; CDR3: CASSQALDRRPATF; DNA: TGTGCCAGCAGCCAAGCCCTGGACAGGCGACCCGCCACCTTC
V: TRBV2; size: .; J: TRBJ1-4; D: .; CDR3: CASSVQGSLSEKLFF; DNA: TGTGCCAGCAGTGTTCAGGGGTCCCTCTCTGAAAAACTGTTTTTT